This TCR beta chain is from a study of CD8 T cells in ankylosing spondylitis. The CDR3 is 13 residues long. Germline V gives CDR1 MRHNA, CDR2 SNTAGT. One entry per CDR3 protein, called by TCRdb with MiXCR from the 5' RACE reads. Among 300,000 to 400,000 distinct CDR3 sequences listed, about a fifth were seen once. Study results and limitations: Typical of ankylosing spondylitis blood, it appeared, was a TCR beta motif of 7 or 8 highly homologous variants.

Details on this clonotype: The antigen remains undetermined. At one boundary the junction diverges from the germline segment, which might be a read error.

What was sequenced was blood, either unsorted or a sorted T cell fraction (not recorded which). This chain joins TRBV6-4 and TRBJ2-1, with D uncertain. This TCR was recovered from a male donor with ankylosing spondylitis. CDR3 in amino acids: CASSDGRYNEQFF. CDR3 bases: TGTGCCAGCAGTGACGGGCGCTACAATGAGCAATTCTTC.